The source of this TCR beta chain is a study of T cells after posttransplantation cyclophosphamide. Turning to this clone: The antigen remains undetermined.

Deletions cut 1 base from V and 5 bases from J, with 21 bases between. The germline V gene encodes CDR1 SEHNR and CDR2 FQNEAQ (reference sequence). The CDR3 is made up of 17 amino acids. Methotrexate plus calcineurin inhibitor accompanied controls' myeloablative marrow transplants; sampling was 1 year later. Study-level points and caveats: Recipient CMV seropositivity and CMV reactivation strongly tracked TRB clonality. Tissue-infiltrating T cells from skin or gut overlapped little with blood T cells. Later post-transplant blood repertoires were often dominated by donor CD8+ memory clones.

Profiling relied on immunoSEQ multiplex PCR, and the TCRdb table lists in-frame clones only, not all of them. Of about 22,000 clones listed, approximately 88% are singletons. The chain recombines TRBV7-9 with TRBJ2-7; the D gene is possibly TRBD1 (6 bases). The sequences come from PBMCs, collected after an allogeneic stem cell transplant with a calcineurin inhibitor and methotrexate. The source is a female patient aged 50-59 years who received an allogeneic stem cell transplant from an unrelated donor, was CMV-positive, and had chronic GVHD only. Some T cells may arise from the graft donor. The chain's CDR3 is CASSLETWGQGIHEQYF. The CDR3 coding sequence is TGTGCCAGCAGCTTAGAAACCTGGGGGCAGGGGATCCACGAGCAGTACTTC.